A single sample is the source of the 15 T cell receptor beta chains below, sequenced in a study of OX40 agonist ivuxolimab in advanced cancers. Using immunoSEQ multiplex PCR, the repertoire was profiled, and TCRdb retains in-frame clones only, with some absent. The sample contains under 85,000 clones, approximately 86% of which appear only once. The sample in question was CD4+ or CD8+ T cells sorted from blood, obtained in a trial of the OX40 agonist ivuxolimab. The source is an adult with an advanced solid tumor such as melanoma, head and neck, liver or kidney cancer.

The rearrangement uses TRBV28 and TRBJ2-3; D tentatively reads TRBD1 or TRBD2 (6 bases each). Trimming cost V 2 bases and J 7 bases, with 16 bases left between them. The CDR3 is made up of 15 amino acids. Germline CDR1 and CDR2: MDHEN and SYDVKM. CDR3 sequence reads: CASSLGGGDLHTQYF. The CDR3 DNA sequence: TGTGCCAGCAGTTTAGGGGGCGGGGACCTCCATACGCAGTATTTT.

The V gene is TRBV30, the J gene TRBJ1-5; 8 bases agree with TRBD1. Per the germline V gene, CDR1 is GTSNPN and CDR2 is SVGIG (reference sequence). V lost 1 base and J lost 7; bases outside the gene matches: 12. CDR3 size: 16 residues. The DNA of the CDR3 is TGTGCCTGGAGTGGCCCCTTGACAGGGGAAGGACAGCCCCAGCATTTT. It codes for CAWSGPLTGEGQPQHF.

The chain links TRBV19 to TRBJ2-1; TRBD2 agrees at 8 bases. Germline V gene data show CDR1 as LNHDA and CDR2 as SQIVND (reference sequence). CDR3 length: 14 amino acids. V lost 6 bases and J lost 5; bases outside the gene matches: 6. DNA for the CDR3: TGTGCCAGTAGCGGGACTAGGAATAACAATGAGCAGTTCTTC. Protein sequence: CASSGTRNNNEQFF. The variable domain in full, with the rest retrieved from reference TRBV19 and TRBJ2-1, is DGGITQSPKYLFRKEGQNVTLSCEQNLNHDAMYWYRQDPGQGLRLIYYSQIVNDFQKGDIAEGYSVSREKKESFPLTVTSAQKNPTAFYLCASSGTRNNNEQFFGPGTRLTVL.

J is TRBJ1-4 and V is TRBV7-9; a possible D gene is TRBD1 (5 bases). Per the germline V gene, CDR1 is SEHNR and CDR2 is FQNEAQ (reference sequence). The length of the CDR3 is 15 residues. The V end lost 0 bases, the J end lost 7 bases, and 12 bases lay between the germline ends. As DNA, the CDR3 is TGTGCCAGCAGCTTAGCCCGGGGCCGTGGTGAAAAACTGTTTTTT. Its translation: CASSLARGRGEKLFF.

The chain recombines TRBV5-1 with TRBJ2-7; 11 nucleotides line up with TRBD1. CDR1 and CDR2 from the germline V gene are SGHRS and YFSETQ. Trimming took 0 bases from V and 6 from J; bases not matched to a gene: 5. This CDR3 has 15 amino acids. This CDR3 reads CASSLGGTGGSEQYF. The DNA of the CDR3 is TGCGCCAGCAGCTTGGGTGGGACAGGGGGATCCGAGCAGTACTTC. Complete variable domain (other parts from reference TRBV5-1 and TRBJ2-7): KAGVTQTPRYLIKTRGQQVTLSCSPISGHRSVSWYQQTPGQGLQFLFEYFSETQRNKGNFPGRFSGRQFSNSRSEMNVSTLELGDSALYLCASSLGGTGGSEQYFGPGTRLTVT.

This chain links TRBV7-3 with TRBJ2-1; D may match TRBD1 or TRBD2 (5 bases each). The CDR3 consists of 16 residues. Germline CDR1 reads SGHTA; CDR2 reads FQGTGA. The V end lost 3 bases, the J end lost 8 bases, and 20 bases lay between the germline ends. The CDR3 DNA reads TGTGCCAGCAGCTTTGTTGACGGTTTCGGGGCCGATGAGCAGTTCTTC. Translating it yields CASSFVDGFGADEQFF.

This clone is large within its sample. Other DNA sequences in the sample encode the same CDR3. The rearrangement links TRBV27 to TRBJ2-7; 8 nucleotides align to TRBD2. The CDR3 is made up of 13 amino acids. With V trimmed by 7 bases and J by 3 bases, 5 bases remained unmatched. The germline V gene has CDR1 MNHEY and CDR2 SMNVEV (reference sequence). The CDR3 DNA reads TGTGCCAGCAAAGCGGGGGACCGCTACGAGCAGTACTTC. Its translation: CASKAGDRYEQYF.

This chain connects TRBV2 to TRBJ1-5; D is unresolved. CDR1 and CDR2 from the germline V gene are SNHLY and FYNNEI. The CDR3 has 13 residues. Trimming left V 5 bases short and J 3 bases short, with 8 bases between. CDR3 protein: CASSSYPNQPQHF. The CDR3 nucleotides are TGTGCCAGCAGTTCCTACCCCAATCAGCCCCAGCATTTT.

The chain combines TRBV7-2 with TRBJ1-5, with D possibly matching TRBD1 (5 bases). V was pared by 4 bases and J by 2 bases, with 18 bases between. The CDR3 has 17 residues. Germline V CDR1 and CDR2: SGHTA, FQGNSA. DNA for the CDR3: TGTGCCAGCAGCTCCCAGGGAAGGGCCGGAGGCAATCAGCCCCAGCATTTT. Encoded protein: CASSSQGRAGGNQPQHF.

The rearrangement joins TRBV4-1 to TRBJ2-2, with a tentative D call TRBD2 (6 bases). There are 14 residues in the CDR3. In germline, CDR1 is MGHRA, CDR2 YSYEKL. The V gene lost 2 bases and the J gene lost 3 bases, with 7 bases spanning the gap. The DNA for the CDR3 is TGCGCCAGCAGCCAACGCGGGGACACCGGGGAGCTGTTTTTT. This codes for CASSQRGDTGELFF.

The chain combines TRBV19 with TRBJ1-2; TRBD1 agrees at 7 bases. This CDR3 is built from 14 residues. Germline loops: CDR1 LNHDA, CDR2 SQIVND (reference sequence). Losses at the gene ends were 6 bases for V and 0 bases for J; bases not matched to a gene: 4. CDR3 bases: TGTGCCAGTAGCCCTGGACAGGCTAACTATGGCTACACCTTC. Protein: CASSPGQANYGYTF. The variable domain in full, completed from reference TRBV19 and TRBJ1-2, reads DGGITQSPKYLFRKEGQNVTLSCEQNLNHDAMYWYRQDPGQGLRLIYYSQIVNDFQKGDIAEGYSVSREKKESFPLTVTSAQKNPTAFYLCASSPGQANYGYTFGSGTRLTVV.

The J gene is TRBJ2-3, the V gene TRBV11-2, with a tentative D call TRBD2 (6 bases). Germline V gene data show CDR1 as SGHAT and CDR2 as FQNNGV. The germline V and J ends were trimmed by 5 bases and 0 bases, with 12 bases remaining between them. CDR3 length: 15 residues. Here the CDR3 DNA reads TGTGCCAGCAGCAACCTCCGGGAGAGCACAGATACGCAGTATTTT. Translating gives CASSNLRESTDTQYF. Filled out from reference TRBV11-2 and TRBJ2-3, the complete variable domain reads EAGVAQSPRYKIIEKRQSVAFWCNPISGHATLYWYQQILGQGPKLLIQFQNNGVVDDSQLPKDRFSAERLKGVDSTLKIQPAKLEDSAVYLCASSNLRESTDTQYFGPGTRLTVL.

The V gene is TRBV11-2, the J gene TRBJ1-1; the D gene is possibly TRBD1 (6 bases). Trimming removed 1 base at V and 3 bases at J, with 12 bases between. The germline CDR1 and CDR2 sequences are SGHAT and FQNNGV. The CDR3 covers 15 residues. The CDR3 reads CASSLGWGQDTEAFF. For the CDR3, the DNA is TGTGCCAGCAGCTTAGGTTGGGGGCAAGACACTGAAGCTTTCTTT.

V is TRBV7-2 and J is TRBJ2-3, with unresolved D. Trimming took off 6 bases at V and 3 bases at J, with 28 bases between the two ends. The CDR3 length is 19 residues. Germline-derived CDR1 and CDR2 are SGHTA and FQGNSA. CDR3 in amino acids: CASSFSLRPLSSPTDTQYF. The CDR3 nucleotides are TGTGCCAGCAGTTTCTCCCTCCGCCCATTATCTTCCCCTACAGATACGCAGTATTTT.

V and J are TRBV29-1 and TRBJ2-1; tentatively, D is TRBD2 (5 bases). This CDR3 is 14 amino acids long. The V and J ends lost 3 bases and 8 bases respectively, with 17 bases between them. Germline V lookup: CDR1 SQVTM, CDR2 ANQGSEA. The DNA for the CDR3 is TGCAGCGTTGAGTTAGCGTTGAAAGTCGATGAGCAGTTCTTC. Protein sequence: CSVELALKVDEQFF.